This TCR beta chain appears in the sequencing data of a study of CD8 T cells in ankylosing spondylitis. Between the trimmed V and J ends, which lost 2 bases and 2 bases, there was a span of 10 bases. There are 14 residues in the CDR3. Germline CDR1 reads KGHSH; CDR2 reads LQKENI. This clonotype was observed a handful of times. The target antigen is unknown. Quantitative 5'-RACE with molecular barcodes generated TCR beta libraries. TCRdb re-called the 5' RACE reads through MiXCR, storing one row per CDR3 protein. The table has roughly 440,000 distinct CDR3 sequences, more than 15% seen once. Whole-study results and caveats: Previously reported in reactive arthritis synovial fluid and blood were some of the motif variants. CD8+ disease-linked clones were present at relatively low frequencies in blood. A motif of eight highly homologous TCR beta variants was seen as apparently characteristic of ankylosing spondylitis blood. Reportedly, significant enrichment of disease-linked clones occurred in matched ankylosing spondylitis synovial fluid.

Sequencing input: blood, either unsorted or a sorted T cell fraction (not recorded which). The V gene is TRBV18, the J gene TRBJ2-7; no clear D. The sequence was obtained from a male donor with ankylosing spondylitis. Here the CDR3 reads CASSPSQHAYEQYF. DNA of the CDR3: TGTGCCAGCTCACCAAGCCAACACGCCTACGAGCAGTACTTC.